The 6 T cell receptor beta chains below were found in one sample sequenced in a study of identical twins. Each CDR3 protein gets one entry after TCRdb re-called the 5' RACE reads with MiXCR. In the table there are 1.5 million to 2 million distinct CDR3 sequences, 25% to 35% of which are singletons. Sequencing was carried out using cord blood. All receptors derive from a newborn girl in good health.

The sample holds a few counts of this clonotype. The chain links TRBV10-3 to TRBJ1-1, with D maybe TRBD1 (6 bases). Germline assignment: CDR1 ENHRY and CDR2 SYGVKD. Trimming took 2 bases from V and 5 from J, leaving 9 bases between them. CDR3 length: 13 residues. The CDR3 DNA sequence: TGTGCCATCAGTGAGGCCGACAGGACTGAAGCTTTCTTT. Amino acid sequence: CAISEADRTEAFF.

The CDR3 sequence: CASSSRGARYEQFF. For the CDR3, the DNA is TGCGCCAGCAGCTCTCGCGGCGCACGCTACGAGCAGTTCTTC. This chain connects TRBV5-1 to TRBJ2-1; D gene unclear. Trimming cost V 3 bases and J 10 bases, with 17 bases left between them. Germline CDR1 reads SGHRS; CDR2 reads YFSETQ. The CDR3 length is 14 residues.

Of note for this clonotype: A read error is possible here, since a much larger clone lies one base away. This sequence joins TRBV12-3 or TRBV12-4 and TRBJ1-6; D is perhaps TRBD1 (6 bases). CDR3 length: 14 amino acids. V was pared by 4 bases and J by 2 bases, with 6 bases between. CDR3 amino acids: CASSWDTYNSPLHF. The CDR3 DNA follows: TGTGCCAGCAGTTGGGACACCTATAATTCACCCCTCCACTTT.

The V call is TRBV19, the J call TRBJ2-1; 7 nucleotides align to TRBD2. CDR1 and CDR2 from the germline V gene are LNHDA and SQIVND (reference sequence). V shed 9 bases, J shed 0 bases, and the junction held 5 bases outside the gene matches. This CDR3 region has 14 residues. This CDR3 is CASQRDYSYNEQFF. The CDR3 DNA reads TGTGCCAGCCAGCGGGATTACTCCTACAATGAGCAGTTCTTC.

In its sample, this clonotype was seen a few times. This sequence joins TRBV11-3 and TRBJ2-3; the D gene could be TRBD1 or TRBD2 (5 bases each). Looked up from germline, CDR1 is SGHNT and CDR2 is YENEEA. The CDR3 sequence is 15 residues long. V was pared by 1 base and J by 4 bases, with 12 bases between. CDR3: CASSLGLRGADTQYF. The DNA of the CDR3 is TGTGCCAGCAGCTTAGGCCTTCGGGGCGCAGATACGCAGTATTTT.

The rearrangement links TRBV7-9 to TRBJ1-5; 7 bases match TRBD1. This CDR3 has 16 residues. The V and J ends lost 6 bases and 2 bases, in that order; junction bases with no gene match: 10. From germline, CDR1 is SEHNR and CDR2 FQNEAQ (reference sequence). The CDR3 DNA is TGTGCCAGCAGTCTAAACGGAGGGACAGGCAATCAGCCCCAGCATTTT. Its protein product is CASSLNGGTGNQPQHF.